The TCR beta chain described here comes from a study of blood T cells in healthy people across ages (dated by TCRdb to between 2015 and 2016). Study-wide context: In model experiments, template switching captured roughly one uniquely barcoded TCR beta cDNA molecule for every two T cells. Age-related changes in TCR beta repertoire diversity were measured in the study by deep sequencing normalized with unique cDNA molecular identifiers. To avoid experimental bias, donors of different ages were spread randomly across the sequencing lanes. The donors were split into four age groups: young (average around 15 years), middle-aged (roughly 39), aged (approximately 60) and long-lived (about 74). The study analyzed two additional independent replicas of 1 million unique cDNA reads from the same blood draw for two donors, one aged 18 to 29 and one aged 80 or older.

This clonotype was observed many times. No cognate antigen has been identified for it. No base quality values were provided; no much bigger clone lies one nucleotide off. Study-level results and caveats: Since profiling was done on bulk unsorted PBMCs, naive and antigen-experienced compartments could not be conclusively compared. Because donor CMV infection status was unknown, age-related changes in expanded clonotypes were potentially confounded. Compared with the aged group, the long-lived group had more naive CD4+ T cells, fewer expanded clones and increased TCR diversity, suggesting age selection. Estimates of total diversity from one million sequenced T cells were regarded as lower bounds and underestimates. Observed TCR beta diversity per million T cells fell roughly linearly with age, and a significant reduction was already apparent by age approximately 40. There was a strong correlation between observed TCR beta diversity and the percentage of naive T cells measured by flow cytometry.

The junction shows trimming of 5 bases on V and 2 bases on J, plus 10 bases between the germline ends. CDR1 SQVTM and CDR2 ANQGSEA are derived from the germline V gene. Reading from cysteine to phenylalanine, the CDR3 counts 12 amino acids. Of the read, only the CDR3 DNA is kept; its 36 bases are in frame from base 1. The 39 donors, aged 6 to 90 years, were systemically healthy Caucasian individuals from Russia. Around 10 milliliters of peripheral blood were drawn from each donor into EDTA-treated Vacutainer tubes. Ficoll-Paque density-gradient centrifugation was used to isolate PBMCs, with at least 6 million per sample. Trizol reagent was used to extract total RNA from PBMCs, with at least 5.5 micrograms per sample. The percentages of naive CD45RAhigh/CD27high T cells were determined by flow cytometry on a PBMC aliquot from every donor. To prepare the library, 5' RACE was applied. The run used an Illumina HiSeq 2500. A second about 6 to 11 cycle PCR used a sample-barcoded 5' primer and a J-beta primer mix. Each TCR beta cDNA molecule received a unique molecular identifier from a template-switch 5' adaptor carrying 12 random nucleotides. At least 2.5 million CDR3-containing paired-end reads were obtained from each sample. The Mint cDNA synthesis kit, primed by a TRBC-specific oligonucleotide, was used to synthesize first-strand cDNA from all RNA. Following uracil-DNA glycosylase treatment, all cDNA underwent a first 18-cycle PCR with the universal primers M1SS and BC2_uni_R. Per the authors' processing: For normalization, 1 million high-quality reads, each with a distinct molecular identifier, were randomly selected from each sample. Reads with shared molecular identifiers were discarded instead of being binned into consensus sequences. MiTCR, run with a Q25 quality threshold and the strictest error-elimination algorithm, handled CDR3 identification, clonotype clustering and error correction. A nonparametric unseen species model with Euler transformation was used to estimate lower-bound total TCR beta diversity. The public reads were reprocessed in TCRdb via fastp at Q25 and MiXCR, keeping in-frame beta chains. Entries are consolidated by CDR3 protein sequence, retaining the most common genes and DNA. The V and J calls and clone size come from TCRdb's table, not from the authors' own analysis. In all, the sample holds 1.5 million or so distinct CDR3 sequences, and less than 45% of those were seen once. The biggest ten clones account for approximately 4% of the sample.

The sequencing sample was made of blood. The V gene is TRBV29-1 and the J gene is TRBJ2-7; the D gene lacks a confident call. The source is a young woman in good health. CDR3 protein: CSVLGTTYEQYF. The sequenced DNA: TGCAGCGTTCTGGGCACCACCTACGAGCAGTACTTC.